The T cell receptor beta chain described here comes from a study of blood T cell repertoires in COVID-19 (dated by TCRdb to about 2020). With respect to the entire study: Samples covering the acute and convalescent phases of COVID-19 were provided by collaborators in the United States, Italy and Spain. The repertoires were made available in a free public database intended to serve as a resource for research on the immune response to SARS-CoV-2. The material from the prospective study consisted of cDNA or gDNA derived from T cells, B-cell-depleted T cells, or PBMCs. Subjects who had been exposed to COVID-19, were actively infected with it, or had recovered from it provided the deeply sampled blood TCRbeta repertoires that made up the dataset. Samples were obtained from the ongoing ImmuneRACE study (first 160 participants) and from 1,254 subjects provided by 6 global collaborators. Where HLA class I and class II types were available, the types were taken from metadata supplied by the sample provider, not from assay-based typing. A de-identified subject ID, COVID-19 status, age in years and sex were almost always included in the sample metadata. What the study reported, not specific to this receptor: Clinical and demographic metadata were provided uncurated, with the amount varying by source and participant.

This clone was observed once. Its cognate antigen has yet to be identified. Base qualities were left out, and no much larger clone turns up one base away. For CDR1 and CDR2, the germline V gene lists SGHVS and FQNEAQ. Relative to germline, V is 1 base shorter and J is 7 bases shorter, with 11 bases between their ends. The cysteine opens and the phenylalanine closes a CDR3 of 14 amino acids. Just the 42-base CDR3 DNA is kept, in frame starting at base 1. The immunoSEQ Assay, a bias-controlled multiplex PCR, was used to amplify TCRbeta CDR3 regions from genomic DNA. The paper's data handling went like this. The number of nucleated cells in each sample was estimated from the amplification of reference gene primers within the assay. To quantify the absolute abundance of each unique TCRbeta CDR3 rearrangement, sequence reads were collapsed and filtered. For each sample, productive Simpson clonality was calculated by taking the square root of Simpson's diversity index across productive rearrangements. Here the immuneACCESS table is served through TCRdb, limited to in-frame sequences with V and J called. Missing clones are a known gap in these copies; in checked studies unresolved V genes cover under half, and the rest lacks a known reason. D and trimming were read from the DNA, whereas the V and J calls and clone size are those reported in that table. The sample table contains roughly 300,000 clones; only one count was recorded for 85% of them. The ten largest clones take up roughly 2.5% of the sample.

Participants in the prospective study were aged about 18 to 100 years, lived in about two dozen United States geographic areas, and enrolled through a virtual design. To assign participants to cohorts, the prospective study relied on clinical history that participants themselves reported in a screening survey and a study questionnaire. Recovered participants in ImmuneRACE Cohort 3 were defined as having two consecutive negative NP/OP PCR tests, clearance from a healthcare professional, or resolution of symptoms. In the prospective study, mobile phlebotomists collected whole blood, serum and a nasopharyngeal or oropharyngeal swab from each participant. Prospective study participants could optionally give additional blood draws and questionnaires over an approximately two-month period. Before DNA extraction, blood samples from the prospective study were shipped at room temperature or frozen.

Here the chain combines TRBV7-8 and TRBJ2-1, with a weak D call of TRBD2 (6 bases match). Material: PBMCs or T cells enriched from blood (not recorded which). The TCR comes from a woman aged 50 to 65 who had recovered from COVID-19. The DNA sequence follows: TGTGCCAGCAGCTTAGGTTTACTAGCAAATGAGCAGTTCTTC. Translation gives CASSLGLLANEQFF. Reference TRBV7-8 and TRBJ2-1 genes cover what lies past the CDR3, so the full variable domain is GAGVSQSPRYKVAKRGQDVALRCDPISGHVSLFWYQQALGQGPEFLTYFQNEAQLDKSGLPSDRFFAERPEGSVSTLKIQRTQQEDSAVYLCASSLGLLANEQFFGPGTRLTVL.